Below are 23 T cell receptor beta chains sequenced from a single sample in a study of cytomegalovirus exposure and HLA in healthy donors. The PCR contained 60 Vbeta and 13 Jbeta primers. Assay used: immunoSEQ multiplex PCR; TCRdb lists only in-frame clones, some missing. The data hold around 19,000 clones, with approximately 84% observed a single time. Material for sequencing was PBMCs. Receptors were obtained from a human donor in good health.

V is TRBV2 and J is TRBJ2-7; D is possibly TRBD2 (5 bases). Trimming stripped 11 bases from V and 1 base from J, with 12 bases between. From germline, CDR1 is SNHLY and CDR2 FYNNEI. The CDR3 is made up of 12 amino acids. CDR3 residues: CAGRGSSYEQYF. Written as DNA, the CDR3 is TGTGCCGGGCGAGGGTCATCCTACGAGCAGTACTTC.

The V call is TRBV11-2, the J call TRBJ1-1; D is undetermined. Trimming stripped 7 bases from V and 4 bases from J, with 10 bases between. CDR3 length: 12 amino acids. Germline V gene lookup returns CDR1 SGHAT and CDR2 FQNNGV. Written as DNA, the CDR3 is TGTGCCAGCACCCAACGGGGCACTGAAGCTTTCTTT. Translating gives CASTQRGTEAFF.

The chain carries TRBV4-2 and TRBJ2-7; D perhaps matches TRBD1 (6 bases). V lost 1 base and J lost 5, with 9 bases in between. The germline V gene has CDR1 LGHNA and CDR2 YNFKEQ. CDR3 length: 13 amino acids. The DNA of the CDR3 is TGTGCCAGCAGCCAAGGAACAGGGAACGAGCAGTACTTC. Translating it yields CASSQGTGNEQYF.

This clone has just one count. The V gene is TRBV29-1, the J gene TRBJ2-6, with D possibly being TRBD1 (6 bases). Looked up from germline, CDR1 is SQVTM and CDR2 is ANQGSEA. The CDR3 is 17 residues long. Trimming pared 5 bases from V and 2 bases from J, leaving 19 bases between. CDR3 bases: TGCAGCGTTCAGGGGTCAGGGGCGGCTACTGGGGCCAACGTCCTGACTTTC. Amino acids: CSVQGSGAATGANVLTF.

The table lists this clone with a count of one. The chain couples TRBV7-2 to TRBJ1-2; 8 bases fit TRBD1. The CDR3 is 15 residues long. Germline V gene data show CDR1 as SGHTA and CDR2 as FQGNSA. V shed 4 bases, J shed 4 bases, and the junction held 8 bases outside the gene matches. The CDR3 DNA sequence: TGTGCCAGCAGCTCACGGGGCGGGACAGGCTATGGCTACACCTTC. Translation: CASSSRGGTGYGYTF.

The chain recombines TRBV2 with TRBJ2-1; the match to TRBD2 covers 12 bases. This CDR3 contains 17 residues. The germline V gene has CDR1 SNHLY and CDR2 FYNNEI. V shed 7 bases, J shed 7 bases, and the junction held 14 bases outside the gene matches. The CDR3, as DNA: TGTGCCAGCACACCTAGGGCTAGCGGGGGGGCGTCAAATGAGCAGTTCTTC. This sequence encodes CASTPRASGGASNEQFF. Supplemented by reference TRBV2 and TRBJ2-1, the full variable domain reads EPEVTQTPSHQVTQMGQEVILRCVPISNHLYFYWYRQILGQKVEFLVSFYNNEISEKSEIFDDQFSVERPDGSNFTLKIRSTKLEDSAMYFCASTPRASGGASNEQFFGPGTRLTVL.

This chain joins TRBV7-2 and TRBJ1-2, with a weak D call TRBD1 (5 bases). The CDR3 runs 14 residues. Trimming took off 5 bases at V and 7 bases at J, with 17 bases between the two ends. The germline gives CDR1 SGHTA, CDR2 FQGNSA. This CDR3 is CASSPRQKMGGYTF. For the CDR3, the DNA is TGTGCCAGCAGCCCCCGACAGAAGATGGGTGGCTACACCTTC.

CDR3: CASRTHPRRNYGYTF. The DNA of the CDR3 is TGTGCCAGCAGAACACACCCGAGGCGAAACTATGGCTACACCTTC. The chain combines TRBV6-5 with TRBJ1-2, with D uncertain. The germline gives CDR1 MNHEY, CDR2 SVGAGI. The CDR3 length is 15 residues. Trimming shortened V by 6 bases and J by 2 bases, and 16 bases separated the two germline ends.

This sequence joins TRBV7-2 and TRBJ2-7, with a possible D match to TRBD1 (5 bases). Between the trimmed V and J ends, which lost 3 bases and 3 bases, there was a span of 9 bases. The CDR3 extends over 13 amino acids. Germline V gives CDR1 SGHTA, CDR2 FQGNSA. The CDR3 sequence is CASSFLGLYEQYF. DNA for the CDR3: TGTGCCAGCAGCTTCTTGGGGCTCTACGAGCAGTACTTC.

This clone is a singleton in its sample. The V gene is TRBV29-1, the J gene TRBJ2-7; 12 nucleotides align to TRBD2. V shed 6 bases and J 3 bases; nucleotides not matched to a gene: 6. The germline gives CDR1 SQVTM, CDR2 ANQGSEA. The CDR3 runs to 14 residues. The CDR3, as DNA: TGCAGCGTCCTGACTAGCGGGGGATTCTACGAGCAGTACTTC. As protein: CSVLTSGGFYEQYF.

The genes are TRBV20-1 and TRBJ1-2; possible D gene TRBD1, 6 bases. CDR1 is DFQATT and CDR2 is SNEGSKA in the germline V gene (reference sequence). V lost 8 bases and J lost 6, with 13 bases in between. The CDR3 is 11 amino acids. The DNA for the CDR3 is TGCAGTTCCCGGGGGGCAGATGGCTACACCTTC. Protein: CSSRGADGYTF.

The V gene is TRBV7-9, the J gene TRBJ2-2, with D possibly TRBD2 on 5 matching bases. This CDR3 contains 12 residues. The germline V and J ends were trimmed by 11 bases and 6 bases, with 13 bases remaining between them. The germline gives CDR1 SEHNR, CDR2 FQNEAQ (reference sequence). CDR3 nucleotides: TGTGCCCCCACCGGGGAATCCGGGGAGCTGTTTTTT. This gives the protein CAPTGESGELFF. Full variable domain (remainder filled in from reference TRBV7-9 and TRBJ2-2): DTGVSQNPRHKITKRGQNVTFRCDPISEHNRLYWYRQTLGQGPEFLTYFQNEAQLEKSRLLSDRFSAERPKGSFSTLEIQRTEQGDSAMYLCAPTGESGELFFGEGSRLTVL.

V usage is TRBV4-3 and J usage is TRBJ1-4, with D unresolved. This CDR3 spans 15 amino acids. The germline V gene has CDR1 LGHNA and CDR2 YSLEER. Trimming cost V 0 bases and J 6 bases, with 11 bases left between them. Here the CDR3 reads CASSQDSSRDEKLFF. CDR3 bases: TGCGCCAGCAGCCAAGATAGTAGCAGAGATGAAAAACTGTTTTTT.

V gene TRBV5-1 combines with J gene TRBJ2-1; 12 positions match TRBD2. Trimming took 3 bases from V and 10 from J; bases not matched to a gene: 5. This CDR3 is built from 14 residues. The germline gives CDR1 SGHRS, CDR2 YFSETQ. The CDR3 nucleotides are TGCGCCAGCAGCTCCAAAACTAGCGGGGGGGAGCAGTTCTTC. Protein: CASSSKTSGGEQFF.

This clone was counted once. V and J are TRBV19 and TRBJ2-1, with a tentative D call TRBD1 (6 bases). CDR1 and CDR2 (germline): LNHDA, SQIVND (reference sequence). Trimming pared 4 bases from V and 0 bases from J, leaving 10 bases between. The CDR3 covers 15 residues. DNA for the CDR3: TGTGCCAGTAGTACTGACAGGAGCTCCTACAATGAGCAGTTCTTC. It is translated as CASSTDRSSYNEQFF.

J is TRBJ2-5 and V is TRBV28; 11 bases map to TRBD2. Germline CDR1 MDHEN, CDR2 SYDVKM. The CDR3 extends over 16 amino acids. The trim removed 3 bases at V and 4 bases at J, leaving 7 bases unmatched. DNA for the CDR3: TGTGCCAGCAGTTTCGGTATCCTAGCGGGAGGAGAGACCCAGTACTTC. Translated, it gives CASSFGILAGGETQYF.

The V call is TRBV5-6, the J call TRBJ2-1, with 7 nucleotides matching TRBD2. From germline, CDR1 is SGHDT and CDR2 YYEEEE. The CDR3 is made up of 16 amino acids. Germline trimming cut 0 bases from V and 7 bases from J; bases unmatched to any gene: 10. CDR3 in amino acids: CASSLVAGGLRNEQFF. In DNA form, the CDR3 reads TGTGCCAGCAGCTTGGTAGCGGGTGGGTTGAGGAATGAGCAGTTCTTC.

The chain has TRBV13 and TRBJ1-2; D might be TRBD1 (6 bases). This CDR3 has 16 amino acids. Germline V gives CDR1 PRHDT, CDR2 FYEKMQ (reference sequence). V was trimmed by 3 bases and J by 8 bases, leaving 22 bases between them. The CDR3 DNA sequence: TGTGCCAGCAGCTTCGGGGGGGCCGGGCCCCGAGGCGGCTACACCTTC. As protein: CASSFGGAGPRGGYTF.

The chain recombines TRBV6-5 with TRBJ2-7, with D unclear. V lost 6 bases, J lost 2 bases, and 17 bases lay in between. The CDR3 extends over 15 amino acids. Germline V gene lookup returns CDR1 MNHEY and CDR2 SVGAGI. The CDR3, as DNA: TGTGCCAGCAGCCCTTGGTTGGGCCCAGCCTACGAGCAGTACTTC. This translates into CASSPWLGPAYEQYF.

The V call is TRBV29-1, the J call TRBJ2-7, with TRBD1 identical over 8 bases. Trimming took 6 bases from V and 6 from J; bases not matched to a gene: 10. Germline V gene sequence: CDR1 SQVTM, CDR2 ANQGSEA. This CDR3 is 13 amino acids long. CDR3 residues: CSVRTGNGLEQYF. The CDR3 nucleotides are TGCAGCGTCCGGACAGGGAACGGTCTCGAGCAGTACTTC.

The chain links TRBV30 to TRBJ1-1; no clear D. Trimming removed 1 base from V and 7 bases from J, with 16 bases in between. This CDR3 has 14 residues. Germline V lookup: CDR1 GTSNPN, CDR2 SVGIG (reference sequence). The CDR3 region has the DNA TGTGCCTGGAGTGCCACACCCCTCAGCGGTGAAGCTTTCTTT. As protein: CAWSATPLSGEAFF.

The V and J genes are TRBV5-5 and TRBJ1-4, with D possibly matching TRBD1 (6 bases). V was shortened by 0 bases and J by 2 bases, with 11 bases between the two germline ends. Per the germline V gene, CDR1 is SGHKS and CDR2 is YYEKEE (reference sequence). The CDR3 has 16 amino acids. CDR3 nucleotides: TGTGCCAGCAGCTTGGCCTACAGGGTTACTAATGAAAAACTGTTTTTT. Protein product: CASSLAYRVTNEKLFF. The full variable domain, in which reference TRBV5-5 and TRBJ1-4 provide the parts outside the CDR3, is DAGVTQSPTHLIKTRGQQVTLRCSPISGHKSVSWYQQVLGQGPQFIFQYYEKEERGRGNFPDRFSARQFPNYSSELNVNALLLGDSALYLCASSLAYRVTNEKLFFGSGTQLSVL.

This clone was counted only a few times. This chain links TRBV11-2 with TRBJ1-6; maybe TRBD1 (5 bases). Trimming shortened V by 3 bases and J by 10 bases, and 10 bases separated the two germline ends. Germline V gene sequence: CDR1 SGHAT, CDR2 FQNNGV. The CDR3 contains 13 residues. CDR3 DNA sequence: TGTGCCAGCAGCTTGGGGGGAGGGTCACCCCTCCACTTT. The encoded protein is CASSLGGGSPLHF.